This T cell receptor (beta chain) was captured by sequencing in a study of identical twins. Study-wide points: Conclusions came from cross-sectional statistical analysis, not from following the same donors. The study found weaker excess twin sharing in beta out-of-frame sequences. Analyses of zero insertions could, in part, be confounded by invariant MAIT and iNKT cells.

TCRdb redid the calling of the 5' RACE reads with MiXCR, one entry per CDR3 protein. This table has about 240,000 distinct CDR3 sequences, more than 9% appearing once. J was trimmed by 8 bases and V by 11 bases; bases with no gene match: 11. Germline CDR1 reads LNHNV; CDR2 reads YYDKDF (reference sequence). The CDR3 is made up of 13 amino acids. Concerning this clonotype: Its antigen is undetermined.

The V and J genes are TRBV15 and TRBJ1-4; 7 bases map to TRBD1. The clonotype originates from a man over 45 in good health. The sequenced material came from memory T cells sorted from blood. The CDR3 nucleotides are TGTGCCGCTCACCGGGACAGTCGCGAAAAACTGTTTTTT. This gives the protein CAAHRDSREKLFF.